Judged by frequency, the clone carrying this TCR beta chain is medium-sized. This entry is derived from a study of T cells in women clearing cervical HPV infection. Study as a whole: Controls gave blood once infection was undetectable; cases at lesion identification.

Clones were read by immunoSEQ multiplex PCR, and TCRdb kept only the in-frame ones, dropping some. The listing records roughly 31,000 clones. This receptor was obtained from a woman aged 18-70 years with a cervical HPV16 infection that either progressed to CIN3+ or cleared (not recorded which). Sequences were obtained from blood buffy coat.

CDR3 bases read: TGTGCCATCAGTGTGTCTGGAGACGGGTACGAG. It yields the protein CAISVSGDGYE. In full, the CDR3 reads CAISVSGDGYEQYF. The V call is TRBV10-3, the J call TRBJ2-7; D remains ambiguous. Coverage ceases 3 residues before the CDR3 finishes, and the germline J gene fills in the end. The CDR3 runs 14 residues. The V end lost 4 bases, the J end lost 4 bases, and 14 bases lay between the germline ends. Germline assignment: CDR1 ENHRY and CDR2 SYGVKD.